This T cell receptor beta chain was documented in a study of OX40 agonist ivuxolimab in advanced cancers. Study-wide results and limits: Clonal expansion was seen in CD4+ and CD8+ blood T cells by week 6 at 0.1 to 3.0 mg/kg.

Remarks on this clone: Its antigen remains unidentified.

The CDR3 is made up of 15 amino acids. Germline loops: CDR1 MNHEY, CDR2 SMNVEV (reference sequence). V gave up 6 bases and J gave up 2 bases; unmatched junction bases: 9. Clones were sequenced by immunoSEQ multiplex PCR, and TCRdb holds only the in-frame ones, with some missing. The table lists approximately 70,000 clones, about nine tenths of them singletons. The TCR was taken from an adult with an advanced solid tumor such as melanoma, head and neck, liver or kidney cancer. The rearrangement uses TRBV27 and TRBJ2-7; 8 nucleotides agree with TRBD1. The sample was CD4+ or CD8+ T cells sorted from blood, taken in a trial of the OX40 agonist ivuxolimab. The CDR3, as DNA: TGTGCCAGCAGAGACACAGGGGGTACGACCTACGAGCAGTACTTC. Translation: CASRDTGGTTYEQYF.